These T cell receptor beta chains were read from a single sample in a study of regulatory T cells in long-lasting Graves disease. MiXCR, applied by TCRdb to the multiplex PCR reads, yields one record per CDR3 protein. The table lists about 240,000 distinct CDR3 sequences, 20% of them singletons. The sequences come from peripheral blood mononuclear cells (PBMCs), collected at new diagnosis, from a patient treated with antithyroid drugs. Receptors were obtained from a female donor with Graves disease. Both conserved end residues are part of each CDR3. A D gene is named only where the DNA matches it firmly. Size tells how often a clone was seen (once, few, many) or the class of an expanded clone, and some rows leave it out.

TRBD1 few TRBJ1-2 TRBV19 TGTGCCAGTAAGCCCGGGACAGATGGCTATGGCTACACCTTC CASKPGTDGYGYTF
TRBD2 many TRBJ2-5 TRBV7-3 TGTGCCAGCAGCTTAACTGGACTAGCGGCTCAAGAGACCCAGTACTTC CASSLTGLAAQETQYF
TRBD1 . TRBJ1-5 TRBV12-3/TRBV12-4 TGTGCCAGCAGTCCTCAGGGGGCTGGGGTGGGTGGCAATCAGCCCCAGCATTTT CASSPQGAGVGGNQPQHF
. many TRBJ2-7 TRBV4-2 TGTGCCAGCAGCCAAGACAGGGTTAGGGTGCAGTACTTC CASSQDRVRVQYF
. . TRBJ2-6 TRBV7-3 TGTGCCACGGGACATCACTCTGGGGCCAACGTCCTGACTTTC CATGHHSGANVLTF
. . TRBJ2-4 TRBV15 TGTGCCACCAGCAGAGATTTCGGGGAAATAAACATTCAGTACTTC CATSRDFGEINIQYF
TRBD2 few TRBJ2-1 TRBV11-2 TGTGCCAGCAGCTTGATTAGCGGGGGCTCCTACAGCGAGCAGTTCTTC CASSLISGGSYSEQFF
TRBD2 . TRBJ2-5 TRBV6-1 TGTGCCAGCAGCCTTCAGCGGGGGGGCCAAGAGACCCAGTACTTC CASSLQRGGQETQYF
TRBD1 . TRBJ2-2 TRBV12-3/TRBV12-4 TGTGCCAGCAGTCCCCCTCGACAGGGAAACACCGGGGAGCTGTTTTTT CASSPPRQGNTGELFF
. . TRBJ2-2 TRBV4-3 TGCGCCAGCAGCCAAGATCCCGAACAGCCCACCGGGGAGCTGTTTTTT CASSQDPEQPTGELFF
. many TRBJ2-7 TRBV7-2 TGTGCCAGCAGCCGAACAGGGATCTCCTACGAGCAGTACTTC CASSRTGISYEQYF
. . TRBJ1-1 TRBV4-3 TGCGCCAGCAGCCAAGTTCTGGGTCTGAACACTGAAGCTTTCTTT CASSQVLGLNTEAFF
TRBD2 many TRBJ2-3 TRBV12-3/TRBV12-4 TGTGCCAGCAGTTTCGCTAGCGGGCCTAGCACAGATACGCAGTATTTT CASSFASGPSTDTQYF
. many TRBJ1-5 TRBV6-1 TGTGCCAGCCGTGGGGGCCTTAGCAATCAGCCCCAGCATTTT CASRGGLSNQPQHF
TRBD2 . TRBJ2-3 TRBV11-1 TGTGCCAGCAGCTTAGAGGGACTAGCGGGAAGACATACGCAGTATTTT CASSLEGLAGRHTQYF
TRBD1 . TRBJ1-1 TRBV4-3 TGCGCCAGCACCCAAGACAGGGGCACTGAAGCTTTCTTT CASTQDRGTEAFF
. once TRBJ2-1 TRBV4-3 TGCGCCAGCAGCCAAGATCTTGCTAGCCAAGCCTACAATGAGCAGTCCTTC CASSQDLASQAYNEQSF
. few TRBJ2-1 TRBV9 TGTGCCAGCAGCGTCGACCACTCTCCCTACAATGAGCAGTTCTTC CASSVDHSPYNEQFF
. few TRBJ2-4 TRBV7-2 TGTGCCAGCAGCTTAGGGCAGGGGTACAACAAAAACATTCAGTACTTC CASSLGQGYNKNIQYF
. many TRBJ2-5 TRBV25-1 TGTGCCAGCAGTGTAGGGGAGGAGACCCAGTACTTC CASSVGEETQYF
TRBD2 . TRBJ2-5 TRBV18 TGTGCCAGCTCACCCCCGGGACTAGCGGGGCAAGAGACCCAGTACTTC CASSPPGLAGQETQYF
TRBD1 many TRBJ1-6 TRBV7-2 TGTGCCAGCAGCCCCCGGGACAGAGATTCACCCCTCCACTTT CASSPRDRDSPLHF
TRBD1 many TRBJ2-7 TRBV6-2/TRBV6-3 TGTGCCAGCAGCCCCGGGACAGCTCCGTTTAGCGAGCAGTACTTC CASSPGTAPFSEQYF
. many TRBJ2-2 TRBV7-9 TGTGCCAGCAGCTCCCCCCCACTGGGGCAGGGGATCGGGGAGCTGTTTTTT CASSSPPLGQGIGELFF
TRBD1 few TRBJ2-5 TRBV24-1 TGTGCCACCAGTGATTTTGACAGGGGCCAAGAGACCCAGTACTTC CATSDFDRGQETQYF
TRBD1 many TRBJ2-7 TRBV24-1 TGTGCCACGAGTGACACCGGGACAGGGGGCTACGAGCAGTACTTC CATSDTGTGGYEQYF
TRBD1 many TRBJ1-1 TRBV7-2 TGTGCCAGCAGCTTAGACAGGGGATCCGGTCCCCCTGAAGCTTTCTTT CASSLDRGSGPPEAFF
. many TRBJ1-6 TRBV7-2 TGTGCCAGCAGAGTAGGGGGTTCACCCCTCCACTTT CASRVGGSPLHF
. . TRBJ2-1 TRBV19 TGTGCCAGTACCGCAGGCTCTTACAATGAGCAGTTCTTC CASTAGSYNEQFF
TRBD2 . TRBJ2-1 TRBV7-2 TGTGCCAGCAGATCCGGGACTAGCGGGTACAATGAGCAGTTCTTC CASRSGTSGYNEQFF
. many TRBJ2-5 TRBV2 TGTGCCAGCAGTGAGGTTGGGAGTGGAACCCAGTACTTC CASSEVGSGTQYF
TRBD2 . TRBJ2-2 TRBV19 TGTGCCAGTAATCCCCGTGGCGGGAGGGCCGGGCCCGGGGAGCTGTTTTTT CASNPRGGRAGPGELFF
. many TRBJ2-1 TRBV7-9 TGTGCCAGCAGCTCGGACGTTTCCAATGAGCAGTTCTTC CASSSDVSNEQFF
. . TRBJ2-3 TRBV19 TGTGCCAGTAGTGGTGCGCAAAGAGCTGGGTTGGATACGCAGTATTTT CASSGAQRAGLDTQYF
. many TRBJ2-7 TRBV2 TGTGCCAGCAGAGCCGGGACGGTGACCTACGAGCAGTACTTC CASRAGTVTYEQYF
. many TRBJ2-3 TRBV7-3 TGTGCCAGCAGCCCCCAAAGCGGGAGCACAGATACGCAGTATTTT CASSPQSGSTDTQYF
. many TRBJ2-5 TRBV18 TGTGCCAGCCTACCTTGGGGCAACCAAGAGACCCAGTACTTC CASLPWGNQETQYF
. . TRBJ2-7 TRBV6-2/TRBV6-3 TGTGCCAGCAGTTACTCGCTTGCAGAGGGGGGCTACGAGCAGTACTTC CASSYSLAEGGYEQYF
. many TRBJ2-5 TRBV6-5 TGTGCCAGCAGTTACCAGGGGAATTACCAAGAGACCCAGTACTTC CASSYQGNYQETQYF
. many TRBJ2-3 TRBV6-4 TGTGCCAGCAGTGACTCGGCTAGCGGCACAGATACGCAGTATTTT CASSDSASGTDTQYF
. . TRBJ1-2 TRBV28 TGTGCCAGCAGTCTTCCGGGAGTCAGGGGCTACGCCTTC CASSLPGVRGYAF
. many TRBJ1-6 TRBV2 TGTGCCAGCAGTCGGGACTTTAATTCACCCCTCCACTTT CASSRDFNSPLHF
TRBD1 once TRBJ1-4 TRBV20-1 TGCAGTGCTTCTGGACAGGGGGCGCTTCATGAAAAACTGTTTTTT CSASGQGALHEKLFF
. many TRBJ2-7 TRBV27 TGTGCCAGCAGTCCGCGGACGGCACAAAGCTCCTACGAGCAGTACTTC CASSPRTAQSSYEQYF
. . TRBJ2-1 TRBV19 TGTGCCAGTAGTATAGAGGGGACATACTACAATGAGCAGTTCTTC CASSIEGTYYNEQFF
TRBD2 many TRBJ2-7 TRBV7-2 TGTGCCAGCAGCTTAGAAGCGGGAGGGCTTGGTCGCGAGCAGTACTTC CASSLEAGGLGREQYF